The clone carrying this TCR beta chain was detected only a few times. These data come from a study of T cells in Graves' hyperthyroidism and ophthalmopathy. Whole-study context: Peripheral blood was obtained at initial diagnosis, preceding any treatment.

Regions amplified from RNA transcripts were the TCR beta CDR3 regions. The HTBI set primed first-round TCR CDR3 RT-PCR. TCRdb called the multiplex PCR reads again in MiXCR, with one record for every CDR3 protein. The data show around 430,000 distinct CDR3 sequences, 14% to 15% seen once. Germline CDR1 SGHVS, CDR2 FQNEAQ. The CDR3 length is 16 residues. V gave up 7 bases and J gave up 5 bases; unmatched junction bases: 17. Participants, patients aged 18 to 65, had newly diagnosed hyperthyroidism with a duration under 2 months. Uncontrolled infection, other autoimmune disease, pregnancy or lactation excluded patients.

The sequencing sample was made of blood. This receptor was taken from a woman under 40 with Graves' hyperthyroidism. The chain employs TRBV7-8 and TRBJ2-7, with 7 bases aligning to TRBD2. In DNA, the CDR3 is TGTGCCAGCACCCTTGAGGGCGGGAGAGGGGCAAACGAGCAGTACTTC. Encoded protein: CASTLEGGRGANEQYF.